The clone carrying this T cell receptor (beta chain) was found many times. Its antigen is still unknown. At one end, the junction sequence differs from germline, possibly due to a read error. Scientists amplified the TCR beta CDR3 regions from RNA transcripts. RT-PCR in the first round used HTBI primers; a second-round multiplex PCR followed. One entry per CDR3 protein, called by TCRdb with MiXCR from the multiplex PCR reads. The sample contains some 1.1 million distinct CDR3 sequences, about two fifths of which appear only once. The record originates from a study of Graves' ophthalmopathy and Graves' hyperthyroidism. The germline V gene has CDR1 SGHRS and CDR2 YFSETQ. This CDR3 is 13 amino acids long. Enrolled hyperthyroidism patients had a new diagnosis, a duration under 2 months, and an age of 18 to 65. Study results and caveats: Most thyroid-expanded clonotypes exceeding 0.001 frequency were also found in blood.

Sequencing was performed on peripheral blood or thyroid tissue (not recorded which). The V gene is TRBV5-1, the J gene TRBJ1-1, with D tentatively TRBD1 (5 bases). The TCR comes from an adult man with Graves' hyperthyroidism. Here the CDR3 DNA reads TGTGCCAGCAGCTCCGACAGCAACACTGAAGCTTTCTTT. Translation: CASSSDSNTEAFF.